The rows below give T cell receptor beta chains drawn from one sample of a study of T cells in Graves' hyperthyroidism and ophthalmopathy. TCRdb ran MiXCR on the multiplex PCR reads and lists one entry per CDR3 protein. The sample includes 450,000 to 600,000 distinct CDR3 sequences, less than 20% of them seen just once. The specimen sequenced was blood. The receptors stem from a middle-aged man with Graves' ophthalmopathy. Both conserved end residues are part of each CDR3. D genes are given only for firm matches. Clone size is stated in some rows and not others, as once, few, many or a class when expanded.

v_call: TRBV19; d_call: -; clone_size: few; j_call: TRBJ2-7; cdr3_aa: CASSIRVGEQYF; cdr3_nt: TGTGCCAGTAGTATCCGGGTTGGCGAGCAGTACTTC
v_call: TRBV7-9; d_call: -; clone_size: many; j_call: TRBJ2-5; cdr3_aa: CASSLPIQGGQETQYF; cdr3_nt: TGTGCCAGCAGTCTCCCCATCCAAGGCGGGCAAGAGACCCAGTACTTC
v_call: TRBV19; d_call: TRBD1; clone_size: -; j_call: TRBJ2-7; cdr3_aa: CASSIRDRGYEQYF; cdr3_nt: TGTGCCAGTAGTATAAGGGACAGGGGCTACGAGCAGTACTTC
v_call: TRBV12-5; d_call: TRBD1; clone_size: -; j_call: TRBJ2-5; cdr3_aa: CASGLGGQVGIQETQYF; cdr3_nt: TGTGCTAGTGGTTTGGGAGGACAGGTTGGAATCCAAGAGACCCAGTACTTC
v_call: TRBV6-1; d_call: -; clone_size: -; j_call: TRBJ2-3; cdr3_aa: CASSAPGRRHTQYF; cdr3_nt: TGTGCCAGCAGTGCCCCGGGGAGGAGACATACGCAGTATTTT
v_call: TRBV27; d_call: TRBD2; clone_size: -; j_call: TRBJ2-1; cdr3_aa: CASSLILAGAGEQFF; cdr3_nt: TGTGCCAGCAGTTTAATCCTAGCGGGGGCGGGTGAGCAGTTCTTC
v_call: TRBV7-2; d_call: -; clone_size: -; j_call: TRBJ1-2; cdr3_aa: CASSLEGFGRVVYGYTF; cdr3_nt: TGTGCCAGCAGCTTAGAGGGTTTCGGCAGGGTGGTCTATGGCTACACCTTC
v_call: TRBV6-1; d_call: -; clone_size: -; j_call: TRBJ1-6; cdr3_aa: CASSRGYNSPLHF; cdr3_nt: TGTGCCAGCAGCCGCGGCTATAATTCACCCCTCCACTTT
v_call: TRBV9; d_call: TRBD2; clone_size: -; j_call: TRBJ2-1; cdr3_aa: CASSFGTSGRSSYNEQFF; cdr3_nt: TGTGCCAGCAGCTTTGGGACTAGCGGGAGGAGCTCCTACAATGAGCAGTTCTTC
v_call: TRBV20-1; d_call: TRBD1; clone_size: -; j_call: TRBJ1-2; cdr3_aa: CSARDGNRGLSGYTF; cdr3_nt: TGCAGTGCTAGAGATGGTAACAGGGGTCTCAGTGGCTACACCTTC
v_call: TRBV4-2; d_call: -; clone_size: few; j_call: TRBJ2-5; cdr3_aa: CASSQEGQGLETQYF; cdr3_nt: TGTGCCAGCAGCCAAGAGGGGCAGGGTTTAGAGACCCAGTACTTC
v_call: TRBV11-2; d_call: TRBD2; clone_size: -; j_call: TRBJ2-1; cdr3_aa: CASNGGGTSGRGHEQFF; cdr3_nt: TGTGCCAGCAACGGGGGGGGGACTAGCGGGAGAGGGCATGAGCAGTTCTTC
v_call: TRBV20-1; d_call: -; clone_size: -; j_call: TRBJ1-5; cdr3_aa: CSASVQNQPQHF; cdr3_nt: TGCAGTGCTAGTGTGCAGAATCAGCCCCAGCATTTT
v_call: TRBV12-3/TRBV12-4; d_call: TRBD2; clone_size: many; j_call: TRBJ2-7; cdr3_aa: CASSSGVGLAGGEQYF; cdr3_nt: TGTGCCAGCAGTTCGGGCGTTGGACTAGCGGGGGGCGAGCAGTACTTC
v_call: TRBV15; d_call: TRBD1; clone_size: -; j_call: TRBJ2-2; cdr3_aa: CATSRDRLNTGELFF; cdr3_nt: TGTGCCACCAGCAGGGACAGGTTGAACACCGGGGAGCTGTTTTTT
v_call: TRBV6-1; d_call: -; clone_size: few; j_call: TRBJ1-4; cdr3_aa: CASTRGGTNEKLFF; cdr3_nt: TGTGCCAGCACCCGGGGGGGGACAAATGAAAAACTGTTTTTT
v_call: TRBV11-2; d_call: TRBD1; clone_size: many; j_call: TRBJ1-6; cdr3_aa: CASSPYGQGGSPLHF; cdr3_nt: TGTGCCAGCAGCCCATACGGACAGGGGGGTTCACCCCTCCACTTT
v_call: TRBV7-9; d_call: TRBD1; clone_size: -; j_call: TRBJ2-3; cdr3_aa: CASSPDRGRGTDTQYF; cdr3_nt: TGTGCCAGCAGCCCCGACAGGGGGCGAGGCACAGATACGCAGTATTTT
v_call: TRBV6-1; d_call: -; clone_size: -; j_call: TRBJ1-6; cdr3_aa: CASSETTGGIWNSPLHF; cdr3_nt: TGTGCCAGCAGTGAAACAACAGGAGGGATATGGAATTCACCCCTCCACTTT
v_call: TRBV28; d_call: TRBD1; clone_size: -; j_call: TRBJ1-6; cdr3_aa: CASTGTGYSPLHF; cdr3_nt: TGTGCCAGCACCGGGACAGGGTATTCACCCCTCCACTTT
v_call: TRBV6-5; d_call: TRBD2; clone_size: -; j_call: TRBJ2-7; cdr3_aa: CASSDSPSGGPYEQYF; cdr3_nt: TGTGCCAGCAGTGACTCACCTAGCGGGGGTCCCTACGAGCAGTACTTC
v_call: TRBV7-2; d_call: TRBD1; clone_size: -; j_call: TRBJ2-1; cdr3_aa: CASSPGGPRGDEQFF; cdr3_nt: TGTGCCAGCAGCCCAGGGGGCCCACGCGGGGATGAGCAGTTCTTC
v_call: TRBV6-1; d_call: -; clone_size: few; j_call: TRBJ2-6; cdr3_aa: CASSGGGALSGANVLTF; cdr3_nt: TGTGCCAGCAGTGGGGGTGGGGCTTTATCTGGGGCCAACGTCCTGACTTTC
v_call: TRBV27; d_call: TRBD1; clone_size: many; j_call: TRBJ1-2; cdr3_aa: CASSAGTGGVDGYTF; cdr3_nt: TGTGCCAGCAGTGCCGGGACAGGGGGCGTTGATGGCTACACCTTC
v_call: TRBV19; d_call: -; clone_size: few; j_call: TRBJ1-5; cdr3_aa: CASSIAGSRNQPQHF; cdr3_nt: TGTGCCAGTAGTATAGCCGGGTCCCGCAATCAGCCCCAGCATTTT
v_call: TRBV18; d_call: -; clone_size: -; j_call: TRBJ1-5; cdr3_aa: CASSPPSGGSNQPQHF; cdr3_nt: TGTGCCAGCTCACCGCCAAGCGGGGGCAGTAATCAGCCCCAGCATTTT
v_call: TRBV6-2/TRBV6-3; d_call: -; clone_size: -; j_call: TRBJ2-1; cdr3_aa: CASRKDSGYNEQFF; cdr3_nt: TGTGCCAGCAGAAAGGATAGCGGATACAATGAGCAGTTCTTC
v_call: TRBV12-3/TRBV12-4; d_call: TRBD1; clone_size: many; j_call: TRBJ2-3; cdr3_aa: CASSLRGQGITDTQYF; cdr3_nt: TGTGCCAGCAGTCTCCGGGGACAGGGGATCACAGATACGCAGTATTTT